What follows is one TCR beta chain and its context. As processed by the authors: Amplification of reference gene primers provided the estimated nucleated cell counts. The table came from immunoSEQ multiplex PCR; TCRdb's copy has only in-frame clones and leaves some out. That table supplies the V and J calls and clone size; D and trimming were determined from the DNA. The sample consists of 180,000 or so clones, almost 90% of them appearing once. The data originate from a study of blood T cell repertoires in COVID-19. Looking at the study overall: Spain, Italy and the United States supplied samples that represented acute and convalescent COVID-19. Sources were T cells, B-cell-depleted T cells, or PBMCs; the material itself was cDNA or gDNA.

This CDR3 has 15 amino acids. V gave up 1 base and J gave up 4 bases; unmatched junction bases: 2. The germline V gene encodes CDR1 LGHDT and CDR2 YNNKEL (reference sequence). The genes are TRBV3-1 (or the pseudogene TRBV3-2) and TRBJ1-5, with 9 nucleotides matching TRBD1. The sample was peripheral blood. The sequence came from a man in his fifties or sixties with acute or convalescent COVID-19. The CDR3, as DNA: TGTGCCAGCAGCCAAGGACAGGGGGGAAATCAGCCCCAGCATTTT. Protein sequence: CASSQGQGGNQPQHF.